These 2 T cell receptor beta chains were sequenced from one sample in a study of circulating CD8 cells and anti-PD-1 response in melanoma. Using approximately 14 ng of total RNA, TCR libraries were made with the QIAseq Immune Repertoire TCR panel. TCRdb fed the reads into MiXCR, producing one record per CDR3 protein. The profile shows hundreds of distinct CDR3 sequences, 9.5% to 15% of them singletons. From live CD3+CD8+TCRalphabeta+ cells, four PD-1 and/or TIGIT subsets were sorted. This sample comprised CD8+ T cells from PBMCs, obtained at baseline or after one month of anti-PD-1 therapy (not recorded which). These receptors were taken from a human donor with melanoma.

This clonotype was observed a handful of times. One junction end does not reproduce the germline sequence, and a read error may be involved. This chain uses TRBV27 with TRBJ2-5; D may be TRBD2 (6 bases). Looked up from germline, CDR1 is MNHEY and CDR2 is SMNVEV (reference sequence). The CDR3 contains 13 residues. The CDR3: CASSLGGGKAQCF. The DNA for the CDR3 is TGTGCCAGCAGTTTAGGGGGAGGAAAGGCCCAGTGCTTC.

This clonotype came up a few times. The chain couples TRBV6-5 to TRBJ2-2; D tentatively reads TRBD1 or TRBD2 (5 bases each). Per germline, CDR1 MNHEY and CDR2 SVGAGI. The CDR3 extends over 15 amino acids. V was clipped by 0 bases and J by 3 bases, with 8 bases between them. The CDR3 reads CASSYSGVDTGELFF. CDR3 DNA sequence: TGTGCCAGCAGTTACTCGGGGGTCGACACCGGGGAGCTGTTTTTT.